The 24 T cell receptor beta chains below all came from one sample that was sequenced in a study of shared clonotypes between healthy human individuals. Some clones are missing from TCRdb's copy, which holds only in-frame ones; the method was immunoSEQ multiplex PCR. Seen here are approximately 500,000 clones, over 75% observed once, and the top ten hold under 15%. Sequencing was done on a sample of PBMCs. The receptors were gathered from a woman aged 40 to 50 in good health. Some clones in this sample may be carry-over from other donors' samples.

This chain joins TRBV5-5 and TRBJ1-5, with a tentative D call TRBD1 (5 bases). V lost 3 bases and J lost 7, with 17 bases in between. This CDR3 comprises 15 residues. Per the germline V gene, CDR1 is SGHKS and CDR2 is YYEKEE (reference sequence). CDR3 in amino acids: CASSSEPGLRQPQHF. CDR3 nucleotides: TGTGCCAGCAGCTCGGAGCCGGGGCTGAGGCAGCCCCAGCATTTT.

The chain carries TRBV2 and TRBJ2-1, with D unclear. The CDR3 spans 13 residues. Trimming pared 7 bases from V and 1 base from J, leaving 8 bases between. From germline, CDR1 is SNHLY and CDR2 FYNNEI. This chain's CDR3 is CASKLVSYNEQFF. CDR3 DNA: TGTGCCAGCAAACTCGTATCCTACAATGAGCAGTTCTTC.

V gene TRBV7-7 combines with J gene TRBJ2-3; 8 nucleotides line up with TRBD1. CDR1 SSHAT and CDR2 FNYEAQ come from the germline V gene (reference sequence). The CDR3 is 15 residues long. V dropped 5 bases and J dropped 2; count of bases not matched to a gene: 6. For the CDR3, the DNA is TGTGCCAGCAGCCCGACAGGGGTTCTCACAGATACGCAGTATTTT. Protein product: CASSPTGVLTDTQYF. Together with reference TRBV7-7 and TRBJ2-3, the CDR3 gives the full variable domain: GAGVSQSPRYKVTKRGQDVTLRCDPISSHATLYWYQQALGQGPEFLTYFNYEAQPDKSGLPSDRFSAERPEGSISTLTIQRTEQRDSAMYRCASSPTGVLTDTQYFGPGTRLTVL.

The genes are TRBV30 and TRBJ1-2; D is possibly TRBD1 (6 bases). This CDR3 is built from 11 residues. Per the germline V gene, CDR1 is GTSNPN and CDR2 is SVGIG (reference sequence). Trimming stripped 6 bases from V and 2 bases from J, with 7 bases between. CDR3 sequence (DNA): TGTGCCTGCAGGGGAAACTATGGCTACACCTTC. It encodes CACRGNYGYTF.

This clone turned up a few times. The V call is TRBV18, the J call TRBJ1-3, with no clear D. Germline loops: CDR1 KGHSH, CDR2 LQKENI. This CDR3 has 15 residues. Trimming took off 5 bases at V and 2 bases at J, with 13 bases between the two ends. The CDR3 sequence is CASSKDRAAGNTIYF. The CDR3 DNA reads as TGTGCCAGCTCAAAAGACCGAGCAGCTGGAAACACCATATATTTT.

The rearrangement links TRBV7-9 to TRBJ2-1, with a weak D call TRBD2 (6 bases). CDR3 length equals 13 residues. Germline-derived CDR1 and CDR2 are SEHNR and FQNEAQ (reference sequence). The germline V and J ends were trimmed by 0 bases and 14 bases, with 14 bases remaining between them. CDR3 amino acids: CASSLAETSKEFF. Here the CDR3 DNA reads TGTGCCAGCAGCTTAGCCGAGACTAGTAAAGAGTTCTTC.

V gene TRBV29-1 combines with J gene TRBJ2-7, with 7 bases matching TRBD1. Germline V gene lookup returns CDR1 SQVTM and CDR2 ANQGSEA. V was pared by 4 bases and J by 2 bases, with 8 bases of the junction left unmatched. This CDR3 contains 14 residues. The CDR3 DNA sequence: TGCAGCGTTGTTGGTACAGGGGTCACCTACGAGCAGTACTTC. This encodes CSVVGTGVTYEQYF.

DNA of the CDR3: TGTGCCAGTAGTATACGGGGGGACAGTAACTATGGCTACACCTTC. Protein product: CASSIRGDSNYGYTF. This chain connects TRBV19 to TRBJ1-2; TRBD1 agrees at 7 bases. CDR3 length: 15 residues. Germline loops: CDR1 LNHDA, CDR2 SQIVND (reference sequence). V gave up 2 bases and J gave up 1 base; unmatched junction bases: 4.

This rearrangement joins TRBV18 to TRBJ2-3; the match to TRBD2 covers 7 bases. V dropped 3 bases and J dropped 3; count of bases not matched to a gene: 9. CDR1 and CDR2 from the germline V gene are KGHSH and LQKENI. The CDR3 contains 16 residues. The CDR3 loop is CASSPRGGRSTDTQYF. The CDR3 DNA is TGTGCCAGCTCACCCCGCGGCGGGAGATCTACAGATACGCAGTATTTT.

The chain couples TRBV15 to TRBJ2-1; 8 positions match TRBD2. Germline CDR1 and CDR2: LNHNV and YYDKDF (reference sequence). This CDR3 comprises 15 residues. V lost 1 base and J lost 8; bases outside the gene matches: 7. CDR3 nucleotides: TGTGCCACCAGCAGAGCTCGGGAGGGCATATATGAGCAGTTCTTC. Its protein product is CATSRAREGIYEQFF.

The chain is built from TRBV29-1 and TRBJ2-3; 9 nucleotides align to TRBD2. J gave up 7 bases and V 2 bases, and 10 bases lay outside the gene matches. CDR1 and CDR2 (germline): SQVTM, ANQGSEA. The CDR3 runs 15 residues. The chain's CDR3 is CSVELAVAGVYTQYF. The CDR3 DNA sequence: TGCAGCGTTGAACTCGCGGTAGCGGGAGTGTATACGCAGTATTTT.

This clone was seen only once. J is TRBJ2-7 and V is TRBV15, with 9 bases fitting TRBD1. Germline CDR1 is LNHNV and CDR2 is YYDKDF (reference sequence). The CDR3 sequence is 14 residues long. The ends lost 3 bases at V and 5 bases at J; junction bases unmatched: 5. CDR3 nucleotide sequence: TGTGCCACCAGCAGGCGACAGGGGGGCGACGAGCAGTACTTC. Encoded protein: CATSRRQGGDEQYF.

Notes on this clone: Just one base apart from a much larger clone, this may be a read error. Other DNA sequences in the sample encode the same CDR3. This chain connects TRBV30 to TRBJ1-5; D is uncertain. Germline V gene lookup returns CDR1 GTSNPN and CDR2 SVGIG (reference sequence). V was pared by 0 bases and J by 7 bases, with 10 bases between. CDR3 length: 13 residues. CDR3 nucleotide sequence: TGTGCCTGGAGTGTACTTGGTGACCAGCCCCAGCATTTT. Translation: CAWSVLGDQPQHF.

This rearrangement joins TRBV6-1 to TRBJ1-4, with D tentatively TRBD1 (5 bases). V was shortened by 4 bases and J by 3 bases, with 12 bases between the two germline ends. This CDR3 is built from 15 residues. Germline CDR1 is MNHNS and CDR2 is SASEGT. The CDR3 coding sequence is TGTGCCAGCAGTGTAGGGACGGCCTCTAATGAAAAACTGTTTTTT. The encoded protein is CASSVGTASNEKLFF.

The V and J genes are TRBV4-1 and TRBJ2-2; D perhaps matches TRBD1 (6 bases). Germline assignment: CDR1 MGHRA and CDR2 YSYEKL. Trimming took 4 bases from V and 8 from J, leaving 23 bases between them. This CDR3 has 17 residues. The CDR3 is CASSLSGTGMGLGELFF. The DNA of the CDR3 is TGCGCCAGCAGCCTCTCGGGCACAGGGATGGGGTTAGGGGAGCTGTTTTTT.

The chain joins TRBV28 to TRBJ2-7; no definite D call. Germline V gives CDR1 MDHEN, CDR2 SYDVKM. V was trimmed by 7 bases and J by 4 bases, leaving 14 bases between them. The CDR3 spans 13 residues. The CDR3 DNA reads TGTGCCAGCAAGTCCCATACGGTGTACGAGCAGTACTTC. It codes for CASKSHTVYEQYF. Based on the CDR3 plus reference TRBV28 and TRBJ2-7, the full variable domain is DVKVTQSSRYLVKRTGEKVFLECVQDMDHENMFWYRQDPGLGLRLIYFSYDVKMKEKGDIPEGYSVSREKKERFSLILESASTNQTSMYLCASKSHTVYEQYFGPGTRLTVT.

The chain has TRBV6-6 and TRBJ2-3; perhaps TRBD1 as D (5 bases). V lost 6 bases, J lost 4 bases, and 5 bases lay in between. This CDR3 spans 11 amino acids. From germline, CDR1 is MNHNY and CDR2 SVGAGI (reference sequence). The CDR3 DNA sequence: TGTGCCAGCAGAGGGGCAGATACGCAGTATTTT. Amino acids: CASRGADTQYF.

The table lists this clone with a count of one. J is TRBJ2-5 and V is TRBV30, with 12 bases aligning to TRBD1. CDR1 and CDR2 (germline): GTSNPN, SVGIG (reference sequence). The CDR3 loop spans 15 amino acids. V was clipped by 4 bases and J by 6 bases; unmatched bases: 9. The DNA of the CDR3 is TGTGCCTGGAACCGCGGGACAGGGGGCGCGAAGACCCAGTACTTC. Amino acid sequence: CAWNRGTGGAKTQYF. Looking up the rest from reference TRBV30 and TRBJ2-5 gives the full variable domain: SQTIHQWPATLVQPVGSPLSLECTVEGTSNPNLYWYRQAAGRGLQLLFYSVGIGQISSEVPQNLSASRPQDRQFILSSKKLLLSDSGFYLCAWNRGTGGAKTQYFGPGTRLLVL.

This CDR3 reads CASSPTSGKYGQYF. DNA for the CDR3: TGTGCCAGCAGTCCGACTAGCGGGAAGTATGGGCAGTACTTC. The chain employs TRBV27 and TRBJ2-7; 11 bases are a match to TRBD2. The CDR3 covers 14 residues. The junction had 9 bases not matched to a gene; V was cut back by 5 bases and J by 9 bases. Germline CDR1 and CDR2: MNHEY and SMNVEV (reference sequence).

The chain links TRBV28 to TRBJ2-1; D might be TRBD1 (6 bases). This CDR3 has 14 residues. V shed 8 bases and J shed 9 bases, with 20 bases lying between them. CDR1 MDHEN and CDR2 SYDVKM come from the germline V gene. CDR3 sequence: CASFETGHWREQFF. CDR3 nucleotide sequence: TGTGCCAGCTTCGAGACAGGTCATTGGCGTGAGCAGTTCTTC.

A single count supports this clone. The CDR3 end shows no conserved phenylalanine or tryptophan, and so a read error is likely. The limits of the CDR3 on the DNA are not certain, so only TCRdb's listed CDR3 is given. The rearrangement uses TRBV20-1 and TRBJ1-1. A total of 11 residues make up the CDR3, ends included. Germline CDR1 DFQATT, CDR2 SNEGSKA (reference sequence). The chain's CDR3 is CSAREAGRPFS.

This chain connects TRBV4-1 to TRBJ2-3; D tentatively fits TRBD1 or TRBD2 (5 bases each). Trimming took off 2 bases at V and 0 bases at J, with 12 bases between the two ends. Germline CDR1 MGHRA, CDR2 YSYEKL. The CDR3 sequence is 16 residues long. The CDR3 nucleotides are TGCGCCAGCAGCCAAAGAGGGGCCCTAAGCACAGATACGCAGTATTTT. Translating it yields CASSQRGALSTDTQYF.

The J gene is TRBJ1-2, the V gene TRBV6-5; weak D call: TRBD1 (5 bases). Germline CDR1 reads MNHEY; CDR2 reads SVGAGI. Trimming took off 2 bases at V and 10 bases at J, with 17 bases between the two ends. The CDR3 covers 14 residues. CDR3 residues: CASSYGAGASSYTF. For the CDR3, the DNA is TGTGCCAGCAGTTACGGGGCAGGAGCATCTTCCTACACCTTC.

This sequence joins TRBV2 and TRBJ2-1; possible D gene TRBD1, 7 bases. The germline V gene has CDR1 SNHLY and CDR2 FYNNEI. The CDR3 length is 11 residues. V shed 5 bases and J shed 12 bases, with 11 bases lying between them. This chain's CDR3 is CASSPQGGQFF. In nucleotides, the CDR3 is TGTGCCAGCAGTCCCCAGGGGGGGCAGTTCTTC.